A selection of T cell receptor beta chains follows, all from one sample in a study of identical twins. TCRdb itself ran the 5' RACE reads through MiXCR, one entry per CDR3 protein. The sample carries around 650,000 distinct CDR3 sequences, around 7.4% recorded once. This same sample was also taken into another study, of yellow fever vaccine responses in identical twins.

The sample comprised PBMCs. Source of these receptors: a young woman in good health. Both conserved end residues are part of each CDR3. Fields, in order: J gene, D gene, clone size, V gene, CDR3 protein, CDR3 DNA. A D gene is named only where the DNA matches it firmly. Not every row has a clone size; where given, it reads once, few, many or a size class.

J: TRBJ2-1
D: -
size: few
V: TRBV2
CDR3: CASSQDLISYNEQFF
DNA: TGTGCCAGCAGTCAGGACTTGATCTCCTACAATGAGCAGTTCTTC

J: TRBJ2-3
D: TRBD1
size: few
V: TRBV3-1
CDR3: CASSQTGFFSTDTQYF
DNA: TGTGCCAGCAGCCAGACAGGGTTCTTCTCCACAGATACGCAGTATTTT

J: TRBJ1-4
D: -
size: many
V: TRBV28
CDR3: CASSLLDPTNEKLFF
DNA: TGTGCCAGCAGTTTGTTAGACCCAACTAATGAAAAACTGTTTTTT

J: TRBJ2-3
D: -
size: -
V: TRBV28
CDR3: CASSLMGIDTQYF
DNA: TGTGCCAGCAGTTTAATGGGGATAGATACGCAGTATTTT

J: TRBJ1-5
D: -
size: few
V: TRBV7-6
CDR3: CAGGRVPHQPQHF
DNA: TGTGCCGGGGGGAGGGTCCCGCATCAGCCCCAGCATTTT

J: TRBJ2-2
D: -
size: many
V: TRBV5-1
CDR3: CASSLRGNTGELFF
DNA: TGCGCCAGCAGTCTAAGGGGGAACACCGGGGAGCTGTTTTTT

J: TRBJ2-3
D: -
size: many
V: TRBV4-1
CDR3: CASSQDLVARTTDTQYF
DNA: TGCGCCAGCAGCCAAGATTTGGTAGCGAGGACCACAGATACGCAGTATTTT

J: TRBJ1-1
D: -
size: -
V: TRBV10-3
CDR3: CAISENREGTEAFF
DNA: TGTGCCATCAGTGAGAACAGGGAGGGGACTGAAGCTTTCTTT

J: TRBJ2-2
D: -
size: many
V: TRBV29-1
CDR3: CSVEAGVYTGELFF
DNA: TGCAGCGTTGAAGCCGGGGTTTACACCGGGGAGCTGTTTTTT

J: TRBJ2-7
D: TRBD2
size: -
V: TRBV5-1
CDR3: CASSPVAGGPAYEQYF
DNA: TGCGCCAGCAGCCCGGTAGCGGGAGGCCCCGCCTACGAGCAGTACTTC

J: TRBJ2-1
D: -
size: few
V: TRBV10-3
CDR3: CAISETRGDYAPNEQFF
DNA: TGTGCCATCAGCGAGACGAGGGGGGACTACGCCCCCAATGAGCAGTTCTTC

J: TRBJ2-1
D: -
size: many
V: TRBV29-1
CDR3: CSVQGRQYNEQFF
DNA: TGCAGCGTACAGGGCCGCCAATACAATGAGCAGTTCTTC

J: TRBJ2-1
D: TRBD2
size: many
V: TRBV11-2
CDR3: CASSAISGRDNEQFF
DNA: TGTGCCAGCAGCGCAATTAGCGGGAGGGACAATGAGCAGTTCTTC

J: TRBJ2-3
D: TRBD2
size: many
V: TRBV5-1
CDR3: CASSSGTSGTSTDTQYF
DNA: TGCGCCAGCAGCTCCGGGACTAGCGGGACTAGCACAGATACGCAGTATTTT

J: TRBJ2-4
D: -
size: few
V: TRBV12-3/TRBV12-4
CDR3: CASSLAGLAKNIQYF
DNA: TGTGCCAGCAGTTTAGCGGGGCTAGCCAAAAACATTCAGTACTTC

J: TRBJ1-1
D: -
size: -
V: TRBV6-1
CDR3: CASSLYGGGNTEAFF
DNA: TGTGCCAGCAGCCTGTATGGGGGGGGAAACACTGAAGCTTTCTTT

J: TRBJ2-1
D: TRBD2
size: few
V: TRBV29-1
CDR3: CSAGGGGRRYNEQFF
DNA: TGCAGCGCCGGAGGAGGCGGGAGGCGGTACAATGAGCAGTTCTTC

J: TRBJ2-5
D: -
size: few
V: TRBV27
CDR3: CASISGRTQYF
DNA: TGTGCCAGCATATCGGGGAGGACCCAGTACTTC

J: TRBJ2-3
D: -
size: -
V: TRBV7-9
CDR3: CASSLVPRDTQYF
DNA: TGTGCCAGCAGCTTAGTACCCAGGGATACGCAGTATTTT

J: TRBJ2-3
D: TRBD2
size: many
V: TRBV29-1
CDR3: CSVLGTSGNTDTQYF
DNA: TGCAGCGTACTCGGGACTAGCGGGAACACAGATACGCAGTATTTT

J: TRBJ2-7
D: TRBD2
size: -
V: TRBV12-3/TRBV12-4
CDR3: CASSAGTSGTSYEQYF
DNA: TGTGCCAGCAGTGCCGGGACTAGCGGGACCTCCTACGAGCAGTACTTC

J: TRBJ2-3
D: -
size: few
V: TRBV6-1
CDR3: CASSSAWDFYTDTQYF
DNA: TGTGCCAGCAGCTCCGCTTGGGACTTTTACACAGATACGCAGTATTTT

J: TRBJ2-7
D: -
size: -
V: TRBV5-5
CDR3: CASRLGAYEQYF
DNA: TGTGCCAGCAGGTTGGGGGCCTACGAGCAGTACTTC

J: TRBJ1-1
D: -
size: few
V: TRBV5-1
CDR3: CASKGGAANTEAFF
DNA: TGCGCCAGCAAAGGCGGGGCGGCGAACACTGAAGCTTTCTTT

J: TRBJ2-2
D: -
size: many
V: TRBV29-1
CDR3: CSWRHLNTGELFF
DNA: TGCAGCTGGAGGCATCTTAACACCGGGGAGCTGTTTTTT

J: TRBJ2-3
D: TRBD2
size: few
V: TRBV18
CDR3: CASSPSWTSGGTTDTQYF
DNA: TGTGCCAGCTCACCATCCTGGACTAGCGGGGGGACCACAGATACGCAGTATTTT

J: TRBJ2-3
D: TRBD1
size: -
V: TRBV6-4
CDR3: CASGTDRGLTDTQYF
DNA: TGTGCCAGCGGCACGGACAGGGGGCTTACAGATACGCAGTATTTT

J: TRBJ2-7
D: -
size: -
V: TRBV14
CDR3: CASSQGYGPPYEQYF
DNA: TGTGCCAGCAGCCAAGGGTACGGGCCCCCCTACGAGCAGTACTTC

J: TRBJ2-5
D: TRBD2
size: few
V: TRBV11-2
CDR3: CASSLGAGRVAETQYF
DNA: TGTGCCAGCAGCTTAGGGGCCGGGAGGGTGGCGGAGACCCAGTACTTC

J: TRBJ2-2
D: -
size: few
V: TRBV19
CDR3: CASSIQGQTITGELFF
DNA: TGTGCCAGTAGTATTCAAGGACAGACGATCACCGGGGAGCTGTTTTTT

J: TRBJ2-1
D: TRBD2
size: -
V: TRBV6-5
CDR3: CASSYYLAGLGEQFF
DNA: TGTGCCAGCAGTTATTACCTAGCGGGACTTGGTGAGCAGTTCTTC

J: TRBJ2-1
D: -
size: many
V: TRBV5-1
CDR3: CASKEAGGALREQFF
DNA: TGCGCCAGCAAAGAGGCCGGGGGCGCCTTACGTGAGCAGTTCTTC

J: TRBJ2-1
D: TRBD2
size: few
V: TRBV7-9
CDR3: CASSRTSGGSDEQFF
DNA: TGTGCCAGCAGCCGAACTAGCGGGGGTTCCGATGAGCAGTTCTTC

J: TRBJ2-4
D: -
size: many
V: TRBV24-1
CDR3: CATSERTSGKNIQYF
DNA: TGTGCCACCAGTGAGCGGACGAGCGGTAAAAACATTCAGTACTTC

J: TRBJ2-3
D: -
size: many
V: TRBV20-1
CDR3: CSASLAYTDTQYF
DNA: TGCAGTGCTAGTCTGGCCTACACAGATACGCAGTATTTT